This T cell receptor (beta chain) was sequenced for a study of cytomegalovirus exposure and HLA in healthy donors. Notes on the study in general: CMV serostatus stood as the only immune exposure information on hand. There was a cluster of highly shared sequence variants that was likely a sequencing artifact. Being indistinguishable, some V segments were excluded, TRBV6-2 and TRBV6-3 among them.

A note on this clone: The antigen is not known.

Primers included in the PCR were 60 Vbeta and 13 Jbeta primers. Libraries were prepared by immunoSEQ multiplex PCR; TCRdb keeps only in-frame clonotypes and omits some of them. The sample includes about 160,000 clones, around 79% of them seen just once. Germline-derived CDR1 and CDR2 are MNHEY and SVGAGI. The CDR3 extends over 15 amino acids. The V gene end was trimmed by 5 bases and the J gene end by 1 base; junction bases not matched to a gene: 7. Material: PBMCs. The chain combines TRBV6-5 with TRBJ1-1, with 7 bases lining up with TRBD1. This clonotype originated in a woman aged 40 to 49 in good health and CMV-seronegative. The chain's CDR3 is CASSPRTGSNTEAFF. The CDR3 nucleotides are TGTGCCAGCAGTCCCCGGACAGGCTCGAACACTGAAGCTTTCTTT.